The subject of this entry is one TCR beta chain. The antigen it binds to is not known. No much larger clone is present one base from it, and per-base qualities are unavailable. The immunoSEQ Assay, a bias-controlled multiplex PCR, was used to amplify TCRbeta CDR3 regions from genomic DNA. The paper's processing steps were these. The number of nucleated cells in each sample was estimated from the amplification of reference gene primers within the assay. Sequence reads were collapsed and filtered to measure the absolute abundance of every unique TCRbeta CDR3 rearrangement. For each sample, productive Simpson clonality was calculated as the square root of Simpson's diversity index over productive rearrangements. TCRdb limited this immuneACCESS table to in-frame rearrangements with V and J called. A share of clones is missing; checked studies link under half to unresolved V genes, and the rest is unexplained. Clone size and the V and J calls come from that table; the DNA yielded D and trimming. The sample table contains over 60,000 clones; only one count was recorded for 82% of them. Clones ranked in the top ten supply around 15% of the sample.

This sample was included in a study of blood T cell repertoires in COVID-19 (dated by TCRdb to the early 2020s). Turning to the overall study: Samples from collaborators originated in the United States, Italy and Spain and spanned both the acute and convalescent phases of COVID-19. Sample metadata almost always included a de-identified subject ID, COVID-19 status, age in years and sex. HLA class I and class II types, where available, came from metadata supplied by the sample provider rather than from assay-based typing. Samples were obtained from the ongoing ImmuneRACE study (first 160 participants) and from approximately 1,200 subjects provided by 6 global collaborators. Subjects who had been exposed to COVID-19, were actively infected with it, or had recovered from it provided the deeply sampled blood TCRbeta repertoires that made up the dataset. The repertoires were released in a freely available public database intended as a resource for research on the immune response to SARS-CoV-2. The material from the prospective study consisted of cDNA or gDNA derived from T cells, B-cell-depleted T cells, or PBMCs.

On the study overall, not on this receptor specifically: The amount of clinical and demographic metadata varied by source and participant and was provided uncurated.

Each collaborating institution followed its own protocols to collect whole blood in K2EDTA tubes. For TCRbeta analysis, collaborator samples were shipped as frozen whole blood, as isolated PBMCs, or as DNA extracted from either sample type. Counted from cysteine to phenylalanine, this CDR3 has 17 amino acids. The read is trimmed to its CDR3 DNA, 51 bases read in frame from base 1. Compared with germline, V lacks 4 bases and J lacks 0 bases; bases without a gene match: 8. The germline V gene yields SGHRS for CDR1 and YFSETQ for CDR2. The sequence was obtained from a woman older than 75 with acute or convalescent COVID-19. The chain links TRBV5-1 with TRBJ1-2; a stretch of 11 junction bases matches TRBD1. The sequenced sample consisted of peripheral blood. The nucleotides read TGCGCCAGCAGCAGGGGACAGGGGGTACTAACTAACTATGGCTACACCTTC. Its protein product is CASSRGQGVLTNYGYTF.